These 22 T cell receptor beta chains were sequenced from one sample in a study of shared clonotypes between healthy human individuals. Using immunoSEQ multiplex PCR, the repertoire was profiled, and TCRdb retains in-frame clones only, with some absent. The data show hundreds of thousands of clones, around 67% seen once. The sequencing sample was made of memory CD4+ T cells sorted from blood. Subset in this sample: CD45RA-negative fraction. The origin of the receptors is a man aged 25 to 40 in good health.

The chain couples TRBV19 to TRBJ2-1; 14 nucleotides agree with TRBD2. CDR3 length equals 15 residues. The trim removed 5 bases at V and 10 bases at J, leaving 7 bases unmatched. Looked up from germline, CDR1 is LNHDA and CDR2 is SQIVND (reference sequence). The DNA for the CDR3 is TGTGCCAGTAGTGGGAGACTAGCGGGAGGGGGGGAGCAGTTCTTC. Protein product: CASSGRLAGGGEQFF.

CDR3 sequence (DNA): TGTGCCAGCTCACCCCCGGCCAGTGCCACCGGGGAGCTGTTTTTT. It yields the protein CASSPPASATGELFF. This rearrangement joins TRBV18 to TRBJ2-2; D remains unclear. The V and J ends lost 3 bases and 4 bases respectively, with 12 bases between them. This CDR3 contains 15 residues. CDR1 is KGHSH, CDR2 LQKENI, per germline.

The chain uses TRBV6-6 and TRBJ2-1, with 7 bases identical to TRBD1. CDR1 is MNHNY, CDR2 SVGAGI, per germline (reference sequence). This CDR3 comprises 14 residues. V gave up 4 bases and J gave up 8 bases; unmatched junction bases: 8. Here the CDR3 DNA reads TGTGCCAGCAGTTTTGGACAGGTTCGGCATGAGCAGTTCTTC. This codes for CASSFGQVRHEQFF.

The chain combines TRBV6-5 with TRBJ2-3; 9 bases align to TRBD1. Per the germline V gene, CDR1 is MNHEY and CDR2 is SVGAGI. V lost 6 bases, J lost 4 bases, and 5 bases stayed unmatched. CDR3 length equals 14 residues. The CDR3, as DNA: TGTGCCAGCAGAGCGGGGACAGGGTCAGATACGCAGTATTTT. Translating it yields CASRAGTGSDTQYF.

V usage is TRBV6-1 and J usage is TRBJ2-7, with TRBD1 as a possible D gene (6 bases). The V end was cut by 5 bases, the J end by 7 bases, with 15 bases between. The germline V gene has CDR1 MNHNS and CDR2 SASEGT. The CDR3 sequence is 13 residues long. The CDR3 region is CASSLDRALEQYF. The CDR3 DNA follows: TGTGCCAGCAGTTTGGACAGAGCCTTGGAGCAGTACTTC.

J is TRBJ1-3 and V is TRBV2, with unresolved D. V shed 3 bases and J shed 0 bases, with 6 bases lying between them. The CDR3 consists of 14 residues. Germline CDR1 SNHLY, CDR2 FYNNEI. The chain's CDR3 is CASSESFSGNTIYF. DNA of the CDR3: TGTGCCAGCAGTGAGTCCTTCTCTGGAAACACCATATATTTT.

The chain links TRBV6-6 to TRBJ1-5; D gene unclear. V lost 0 bases to trimming and J lost 0 bases, with 0 bases between them. The CDR3 is 13 amino acids. Germline V gene lookup returns CDR1 MNHNY and CDR2 SVGAGI (reference sequence). The CDR3 here is CASSYSSNQPQHF. The CDR3 DNA is TGTGCCAGCAGTTACTCTAGCAATCAGCCCCAGCATTTT.

In this sample, this clone turned up many times. The chain carries TRBV6-5 and TRBJ2-7; TRBD2 aligns across 7 bases. CDR3 length: 13 residues. Germline trimming cut 8 bases from V and 2 bases from J; bases unmatched to any gene: 6. Germline V gives CDR1 MNHEY, CDR2 SVGAGI. The DNA for the CDR3 is TGTGCCAGCCTTCGGCGGGAGCCCTACGAGCAGTACTTC. This translates into CASLRREPYEQYF.

The CDR3 DNA reads TGTGCCAGCAGTGAAGAGACAGATACGCAGTATTTT. This gives the protein CASSEETDTQYF. The V gene is TRBV2, the J gene TRBJ2-3; unclear D gene. Trimming removed 1 base from V and 3 bases from J, with 2 bases in between. The CDR3 spans 12 residues. CDR1 and CDR2 (germline): SNHLY, FYNNEI.

The CDR3 spells CASKLTQGYTDTQYF. The CDR3 DNA reads TGTGCCAGCAAACTAACTCAGGGGTACACAGATACGCAGTATTTT. The chain uses TRBV2 and TRBJ2-3, with D perhaps TRBD1 (6 bases). Germline lookup yields CDR1 SNHLY and CDR2 FYNNEI. The length of the CDR3 is 15 residues. V lost 7 bases, J lost 2 bases, and 16 bases lay in between.

CDR3 sequence reads: CASRTPKQASSYEQYF. Written as DNA, the CDR3 is TGTGCCAGCAGGACCCCAAAACAGGCGAGCTCCTACGAGCAGTACTTC. This chain uses TRBV27 with TRBJ2-7; D may be TRBD1 (5 bases). The CDR3 sequence is 16 residues long. Germline CDR1 is MNHEY and CDR2 is SMNVEV (reference sequence). V was clipped by 6 bases and J by 0 bases, with 18 bases between them.

J is TRBJ1-2 and V is TRBV4-3, with TRBD1 matching 10 bases. Trimming cost V 3 bases and J 4 bases; bases outside gene matches: 14. This CDR3 contains 18 residues. CDR1 and CDR2 (germline): LGHNA, YSLEER. The CDR3 DNA is TGCGCCAGCAGCCAGGTTGGAGGACAGGGGGTCCATCCCTATGGCTACACCTTC. Amino acids: CASSQVGGQGVHPYGYTF.

Only a few counts were recorded for this clone. The rearrangement uses TRBV19 and TRBJ2-1; 11 bases align to TRBD1. The germline gives CDR1 LNHDA, CDR2 SQIVND (reference sequence). Trimming removed 7 bases from V and 4 bases from J; junction bases left unmatched: 6. The CDR3 loop spans 15 amino acids. CDR3: CASTPDRGPYNEQFF. DNA for the CDR3: TGTGCCAGTACCCCGGACAGGGGGCCTTACAATGAGCAGTTCTTC. Looking up the rest from reference TRBV19 and TRBJ2-1 gives the full variable domain: DGGITQSPKYLFRKEGQNVTLSCEQNLNHDAMYWYRQDPGQGLRLIYYSQIVNDFQKGDIAEGYSVSREKKESFPLTVTSAQKNPTAFYLCASTPDRGPYNEQFFGPGTRLTVL.

The V gene is TRBV7-8, the J gene TRBJ2-7; TRBD2 is a possible D gene (6 bases). Germline assignment: CDR1 SGHVS and CDR2 FQNEAQ. The V end was cut by 5 bases, the J end by 0 bases, with 14 bases between. The CDR3 runs to 15 residues. The DNA for the CDR3 is TGTGCCAGCAGCCTCTCCGGGAGCCCCTCCTACGAGCAGTACTTC. Its translation is CASSLSGSPSYEQYF. Drawing the rest from reference TRBV7-8 and TRBJ2-7, the complete variable domain is GAGVSQSPRYKVAKRGQDVALRCDPISGHVSLFWYQQALGQGPEFLTYFQNEAQLDKSGLPSDRFFAERPEGSVSTLKIQRTQQEDSAVYLCASSLSGSPSYEQYFGPGTRLTVT.

A single count supports this clone. The CDR3 here is CASSLMQMNTGELFF. CDR3 bases: TGCGCCAGCAGCTTGATGCAGATGAACACCGGGGAGCTGTTTTTT. V and J are TRBV5-1 and TRBJ2-2; D gene ambiguous. The CDR3 contains 15 residues. V was clipped by 1 base and J by 1 base, with 8 bases between them. Germline V lookup: CDR1 SGHRS, CDR2 YFSETQ.

The rearrangement joins TRBV9 to TRBJ2-7, with a tentative D call TRBD2 (6 bases). The germline V gene has CDR1 SGDLS and CDR2 YYNGEE. This CDR3 is built from 15 residues. Trimming pared 0 bases from V and 3 bases from J, leaving 13 bases between. The CDR3 spells CASSVEAGRSYEQYF. The CDR3 DNA reads TGTGCCAGCAGCGTAGAGGCGGGGCGAAGCTACGAGCAGTACTTC.

The chain employs TRBV6-6 and TRBJ2-5; 7 bases match TRBD2. Trimming took 0 bases from V and 1 from J; bases not matched to a gene: 2. CDR1 is MNHNY and CDR2 is SVGAGI in the germline V gene (reference sequence). The CDR3 totals 15 residues. The CDR3 reads CASSYSASGQETQYF. The CDR3 DNA reads TGTGCCAGCAGTTACTCGGCTAGCGGCCAAGAGACCCAGTACTTC.

The chain links TRBV5-1 to TRBJ2-7; 9 bases align to TRBD1. Germline CDR1 is SGHRS and CDR2 is YFSETQ. The length of the CDR3 is 14 residues. Trimming at V came to 0 bases and at J to 6 bases, leaving 4 bases not matched to a gene. The CDR3 reads CASSLVTGGREQYF. As DNA, the CDR3 is TGCGCCAGCAGCTTGGTTACAGGGGGCCGCGAGCAGTACTTC.

The genes are TRBV10-3 and TRBJ2-7; 8 nucleotides match TRBD1. This CDR3 is built from 14 residues. V lost 3 bases, J lost 6 bases, and 7 bases stayed unmatched. Germline values: CDR1 ENHRY, CDR2 SYGVKD. The CDR3 spells CAISDLQGVSEQYF. The CDR3, as DNA: TGTGCCATCAGTGACTTACAGGGGGTCTCCGAGCAGTACTTC.

V gene TRBV14 combines with J gene TRBJ2-2; D is undetermined. Per the germline V gene, CDR1 is SGHDN and CDR2 is FVKESK. Trimming removed 2 bases at V and 6 bases at J, with 10 bases between. CDR3 length equals 14 residues. In nucleotides, the CDR3 is TGTGCCAGCAGCCAATCCCGGGTGGCCGGGGAGCTGTTTTTT. It codes for CASSQSRVAGELFF.

This clone was observed a handful of times. A much more abundant neighbour one base away suggests this may be a read error. The chain links TRBV2 to TRBJ2-2; no clear D. The CDR3 is 11 amino acids. Germline V gene lookup returns CDR1 SNHLY and CDR2 FYNNEI. V lost 6 bases, J lost 2 bases, and 1 base lay in between. The CDR3 here is CASSNTGELFF. For the CDR3, the DNA is TGTGCCAGCAGCAACACCGGGGAGCTGTTTTTT. The full variable domain, its missing parts supplied by reference TRBV2 and TRBJ2-2, is EPEVTQTPSHQVTQMGQEVILRCVPISNHLYFYWYRQILGQKVEFLVSFYNNEISEKSEIFDDQFSVERPDGSNFTLKIRSTKLEDSAMYFCASSNTGELFFGEGSRLTVL.

The V and J genes are TRBV29-1 and TRBJ1-2; the D gene is possibly TRBD1 (6 bases). The CDR3 runs to 14 residues. Trimming took 2 bases from V and 1 from J, leaving 11 bases between them. The germline V gene has CDR1 SQVTM and CDR2 ANQGSEA. DNA of the CDR3: TGCAGCGTTGAATTGGGGGCGAGTAACTATGGCTACACCTTC. Translation gives CSVELGASNYGYTF.